The rows below give T cell receptor beta chains drawn from one sample of a study of T cell responses to AZD1222 COVID-19 vaccine. Here immunoSEQ multiplex PCR was the method, and the copy in TCRdb shows in-frame clones only, minus some. The data contain under 150,000 clones, roughly 91% of them singletons. Specimen: peripheral blood, collected on day 0 of AZD1222 vaccination. All receptors come from an adult in good health. Each CDR3 is given with its conserved first and last residue. D genes are given only for firm matches. Rows give clone size only sometimes, using once, few, many, or a class for an expanded clone.

-	TRBV6-2/TRBV6-3	-	TRBJ1-2	CASSYTQGRGGYTF
-	TRBV5-5	once	TRBJ1-2	CASSWTSGGYTF
-	TRBV4-1	few	TRBJ2-7	CASSRSRPSTGAAGEQYF
TRBD2	TRBV3-1/TRBV3-2	-	TRBJ2-5	CASSLKGAVGLRETQYF
-	TRBV4-2	-	TRBJ1-5	CASSLERSNQPQHF
TRBD2	TRBV19	-	TRBJ2-1	CASAAGGPYEQFF
-	TRBV25-1	-	TRBJ1-2	CASSESRVGGYTF
TRBD1	TRBV5-4	-	TRBJ2-2	CASSSLQGGNTGELFF
-	TRBV5-4	-	TRBJ1-5	CASSFDRTQSNQPQHF
TRBD2	TRBV5-1	-	TRBJ2-7	CASSPQTSGTYEQYF
TRBD1	TRBV27	-	TRBJ1-5	CASSLGGYQPQHF
-	TRBV6-2/TRBV6-3	once	TRBJ2-2	CASSWVAGELFF
-	TRBV12-5	-	TRBJ1-2	CASGPTGRGPGGYTF
-	TRBV25-1	-	TRBJ2-7	CASSDPRQLYEQYF
-	TRBV5-1	-	TRBJ1-2	CASSFSGPQGNGYTF
-	TRBV5-1	-	TRBJ1-1	CASSLTINTEAFF
-	TRBV5-1	-	TRBJ2-5	CASSPNWGGEETQYF
-	TRBV6-5	-	TRBJ2-1	CASSYGSSYNEQFF
-	TRBV5-5	-	TRBJ1-2	CASGSDSRPYGYTF
-	TRBV6-6	-	TRBJ2-7	CASLPLRKGTPHF
-	TRBV15	-	TRBJ1-2	CATSREGGRSGYTF
-	TRBV29-1	-	TRBJ2-5	CSSTGTTAAETQYF
-	TRBV27	once	TRBJ2-1	CASSFSPLNEQFF
-	TRBV3-1/TRBV3-2	-	TRBJ1-1	CASSQVRQANTEAFF
TRBD2	TRBV5-4	-	TRBJ2-1	CASSSEGLAGGPNYEQFF
-	TRBV4-1	-	TRBJ2-7	CASSQVSLAATYEQYF
-	TRBV29-1	-	TRBJ2-7	CSVGTVYSYEQYF
-	TRBV5-1	-	TRBJ1-1	CASSLYLLGHGGTEAFF
-	TRBV5-1	-	TRBJ1-2	CASSSTGLEGYTF
-	TRBV3-1/TRBV3-2	-	TRBJ2-7	CASSQDMAGYEQYF